This TCR beta chain comes out of a study of T cell responses to AZD1222 COVID-19 vaccine. Overall study results and limits: Among the donors, most were white British and more were female, and clonal diversity was possibly underestimated. Repertoire samples came only from after the peak T cell response. Vaccination with two AZD1222 doses was followed by a rise in Spike-specific TCR breadth and depth.

Comments on this clone: Antigen: not known.

Trimming removed 2 bases at V and 2 bases at J, with 14 bases between. Germline V gene sequence: CDR1 SGHAT, CDR2 FQNNGV. The CDR3 is 16 amino acids. The data were produced by immunoSEQ multiplex PCR, yet TCRdb's version contains in-frame clones alone and is incomplete. The sample comprises roughly 200,000 clones, around nine tenths of which are singletons, and less than 4% rests with the top ten. This TCR came from an adult who received the MenACWY meningococcal vaccine as a control. This sequence joins TRBV11-2 and TRBJ2-3; D gene unclear. The sample consisted of peripheral blood, taken 28 days after the second dose of the MenACWY control vaccine. CDR3 DNA sequence: TGTGCCAGCAGCTTAAGAATGCTAGACCACACAGATACGCAGTATTTT. It yields the protein CASSLRMLDHTDTQYF.